Below, one TCR beta chain is given with its context. This table comes from immunoSEQ multiplex PCR, and its TCRdb copy is limited to in-frame clones, with some not included. Among fewer than 55,000 clones listed, 70% to 90% were seen once. The data originate from a study of T cell changes during pregnancy in multiple sclerosis. V was pared by 3 bases and J by 2 bases, with 9 bases between. The CDR3 contains 14 residues. Per the germline V gene, CDR1 is SGHTA and CDR2 is FQGNSA. Specimen: peripheral blood, collected in the first trimester of pregnancy. This TCR came from a female donor with multiple sclerosis, enrolled in a pregnancy study. The chain couples TRBV7-2 to TRBJ2-3; tentatively, D is TRBD2 (5 bases). CDR3 protein: CASSLREYTDTQYF. In DNA, the CDR3 is TGTGCCAGCAGCTTGAGGGAATACACAGATACGCAGTATTTT.